The 8 T cell receptor beta chains below all came from one sample that was sequenced in a study of T cell responses to AZD1222 COVID-19 vaccine. Some clones are missing from TCRdb's copy, which holds only in-frame ones; the method was immunoSEQ multiplex PCR. The ten top clones account for under 2.5%, within a sample of under 150,000 clones. Sample: peripheral blood. The source is an adult in good health.

V usage is TRBV15 and J usage is TRBJ1-3; the D gene is possibly TRBD1 (6 bases). The CDR3 consists of 16 residues. Trimming cost V 0 bases and J 2 bases, with 11 bases left between them. Germline CDR1 and CDR2: LNHNV and YYDKDF (reference sequence). The CDR3: CATSRDRGSTGNTIYF. The CDR3 bases are TGTGCCACCAGCAGAGATAGGGGGTCGACTGGAAACACCATATATTTT. Together with reference TRBV15 and TRBJ1-3, the CDR3 gives the full variable domain: DAMVIQNPRYQVTQFGKPVTLSCSQTLNHNVMYWYQQKSSQAPKLLFHYYDKDFNNEADTPDNFQSRRPNTSFCFLDIRSPGLGDTAMYLCATSRDRGSTGNTIYFGEGSWLTVV.

The genes are TRBV7-9 and TRBJ1-1, with D unresolved. Germline CDR1 reads SEHNR; CDR2 reads FQNEAQ (reference sequence). The CDR3 length is 18 residues. The ends were cut back, 3 bases at V and 3 bases at J, with 23 bases in the middle. DNA for the CDR3: TGTGCCAGCAGCTTTGGAGGGCGGGTAGGTTCGAGGGACACTGAAGCTTTCTTT. It yields the protein CASSFGGRVGSRDTEAFF.

This chain uses TRBV11-3 with TRBJ1-1; maybe TRBD1 (6 bases). The germline CDR1 and CDR2 sequences are SGHNT and YENEEA. This CDR3 spans 14 amino acids. The V end lost 4 bases, the J end lost 0 bases, and 9 bases lay between the germline ends. CDR3 sequence reads: CASSSGQLNTEAFF. The CDR3 DNA sequence: TGTGCCAGCAGCTCAGGACAGCTGAACACTGAAGCTTTCTTT. Full variable domain (rest looked up from reference TRBV11-3 and TRBJ1-1): EAGVVQSPRYKIIEKKQPVAFWCNPISGHNTLYWYLQNLGQGPELLIRYENEEAVDDSQLPKDRFSAERLKGVDSTLKIQPAELGDSAVYLCASSSGQLNTEAFFGQGTRLTVV.

The rearrangement links TRBV19 to TRBJ1-5; TRBD1 might be the D (6 bases). The CDR3 consists of 15 residues. The germline V gene has CDR1 LNHDA and CDR2 SQIVND (reference sequence). V lost 5 bases to trimming and J lost 5 bases, with 16 bases between them. DNA of the CDR3: TGTGCCAGTAGTTTGCAACAGGGATACTATCAGCCCCAGCATTTT. Translating gives CASSLQQGYYQPQHF.

This chain links TRBV30 with TRBJ1-2; D not certain. The CDR3 has 13 residues. The germline V gene encodes CDR1 GTSNPN and CDR2 SVGIG (reference sequence). Trimming took off 3 bases at V and 3 bases at J, with 11 bases between the two ends. Here the CDR3 DNA reads TGTGCCTGGAGCCCCGGGTGGGACTATGGCTACACCTTC. It translates to CAWSPGWDYGYTF.

The J gene is TRBJ1-6, the V gene TRBV19; perhaps TRBD1 as D (6 bases). The CDR3 length is 16 residues. The V gene's germline CDR1 is LNHDA and CDR2 SQIVND (reference sequence). V lost 5 bases, J lost 7 bases, and 18 bases lay in between. CDR3 sequence (DNA): TGTGCCAGTAGTCCCCCGGACAGTGCCGTAAATTCACCCCTCCACTTT. Translated, it gives CASSPPDSAVNSPLHF.

J is TRBJ1-2 and V is TRBV19; 8 bases are a match to TRBD1. The CDR3 runs to 13 residues. Trimming took 7 bases from V and 5 from J; bases not matched to a gene: 6. Per germline, CDR1 LNHDA and CDR2 SQIVND (reference sequence). CDR3 loop: CASTLTGDYGYTF. CDR3 nucleotide sequence: TGTGCCAGTACCTTGACAGGGGATTATGGCTACACCTTC.

The chain recombines TRBV24-1 with TRBJ1-1, with a possible D match to TRBD1 (5 bases). CDR3 size: 13 residues. V was trimmed by 7 bases and J by 0 bases, leaving 8 bases between them. The germline gives CDR1 KGHDR, CDR2 SFDVKD. CDR3: CATSRGVNTEAFF. Written as DNA, the CDR3 is TGTGCCACCAGCAGAGGGGTGAACACTGAAGCTTTCTTT.